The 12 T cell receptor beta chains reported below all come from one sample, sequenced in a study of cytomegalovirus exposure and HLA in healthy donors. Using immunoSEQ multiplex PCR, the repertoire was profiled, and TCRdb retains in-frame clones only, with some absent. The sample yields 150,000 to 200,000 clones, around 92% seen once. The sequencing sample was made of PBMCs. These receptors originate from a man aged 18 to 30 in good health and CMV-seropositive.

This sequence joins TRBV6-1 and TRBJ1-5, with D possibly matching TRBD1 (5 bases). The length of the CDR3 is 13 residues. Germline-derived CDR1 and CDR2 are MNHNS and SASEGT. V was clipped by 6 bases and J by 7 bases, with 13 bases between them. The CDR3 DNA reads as TGTGCCAGCAGACAGATAGGGGCCCAGCCCCAGCATTTT. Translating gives CASRQIGAQPQHF.

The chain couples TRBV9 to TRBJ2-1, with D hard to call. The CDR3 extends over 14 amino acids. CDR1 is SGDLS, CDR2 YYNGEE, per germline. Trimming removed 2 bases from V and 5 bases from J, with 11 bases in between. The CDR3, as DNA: TGTGCCAGCAGCGTGTTAACAGACGACAATGAGCAGTTCTTC. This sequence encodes CASSVLTDDNEQFF. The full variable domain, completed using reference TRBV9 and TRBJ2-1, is DSGVTQTPKHLITATGQRVTLRCSPRSGDLSVYWYQQSLDQGLQFLIQYYNGEERAKGNILERFSAQQFPDLHSELNLSSLELGDSALYFCASSVLTDDNEQFFGPGTRLTVL.

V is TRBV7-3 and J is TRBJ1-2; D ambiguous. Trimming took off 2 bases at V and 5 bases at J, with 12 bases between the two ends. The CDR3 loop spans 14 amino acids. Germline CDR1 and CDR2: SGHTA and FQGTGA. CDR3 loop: CASSLSAGNYGYTF. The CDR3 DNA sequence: TGTGCCAGCAGCTTATCCGCAGGAAATTATGGCTACACCTTC.

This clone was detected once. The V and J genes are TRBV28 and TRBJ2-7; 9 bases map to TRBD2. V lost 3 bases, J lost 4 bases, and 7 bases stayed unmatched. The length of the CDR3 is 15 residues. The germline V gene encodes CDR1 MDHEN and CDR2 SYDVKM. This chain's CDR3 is CASSFGSGSKYEQYF. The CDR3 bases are TGTGCCAGCAGTTTCGGTAGCGGGAGTAAGTACGAGCAGTACTTC. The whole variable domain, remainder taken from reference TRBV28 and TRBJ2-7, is DVKVTQSSRYLVKRTGEKVFLECVQDMDHENMFWYRQDPGLGLRLIYFSYDVKMKEKGDIPEGYSVSREKKERFSLILESASTNQTSMYLCASSFGSGSKYEQYFGPGTRLTVT.

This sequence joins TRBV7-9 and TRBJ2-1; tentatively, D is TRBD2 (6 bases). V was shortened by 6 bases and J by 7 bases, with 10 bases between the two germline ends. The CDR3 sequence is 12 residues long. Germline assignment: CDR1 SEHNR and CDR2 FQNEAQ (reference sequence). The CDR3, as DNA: TGTGCCAGCAGTAATGGGAGGAATGAGCAGTTCTTC. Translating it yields CASSNGRNEQFF.

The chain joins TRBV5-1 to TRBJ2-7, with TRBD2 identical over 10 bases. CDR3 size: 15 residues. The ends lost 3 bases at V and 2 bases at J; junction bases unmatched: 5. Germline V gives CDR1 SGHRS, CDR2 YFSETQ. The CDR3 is CASSSGLAPTYEQYF. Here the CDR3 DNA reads TGCGCCAGCAGCTCGGGACTAGCGCCAACCTACGAGCAGTACTTC.

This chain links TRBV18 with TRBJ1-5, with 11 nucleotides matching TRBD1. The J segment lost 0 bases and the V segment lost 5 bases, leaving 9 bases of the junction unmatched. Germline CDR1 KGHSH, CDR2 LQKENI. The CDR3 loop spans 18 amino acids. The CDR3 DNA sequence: TGTGCCAGCTCAACCACAGGGACAGGGGGTTATAGCAATCAGCCCCAGCATTTT. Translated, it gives CASSTTGTGGYSNQPQHF.

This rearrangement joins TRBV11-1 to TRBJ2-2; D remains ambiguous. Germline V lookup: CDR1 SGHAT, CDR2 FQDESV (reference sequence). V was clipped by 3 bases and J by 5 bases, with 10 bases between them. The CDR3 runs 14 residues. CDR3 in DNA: TGTGCCAGCAGCTTTGGTCGGAGAACCGGGGAGCTGTTTTTT. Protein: CASSFGRRTGELFF.

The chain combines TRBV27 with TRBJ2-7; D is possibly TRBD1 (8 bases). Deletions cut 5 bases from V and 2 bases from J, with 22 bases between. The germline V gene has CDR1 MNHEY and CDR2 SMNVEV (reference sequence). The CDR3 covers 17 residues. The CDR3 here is CASSHTLNRGGTYEQYF. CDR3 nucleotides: TGTGCCAGCAGTCATACCTTGAACAGGGGGGGAACCTACGAGCAGTACTTC.

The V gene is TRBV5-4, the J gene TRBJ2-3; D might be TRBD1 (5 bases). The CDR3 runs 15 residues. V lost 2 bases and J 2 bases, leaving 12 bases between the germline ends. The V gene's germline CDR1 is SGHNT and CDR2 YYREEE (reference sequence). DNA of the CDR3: TGTGCCAGCAGCTTACAGGTGGGATCCACAGATACGCAGTATTTT. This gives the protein CASSLQVGSTDTQYF.

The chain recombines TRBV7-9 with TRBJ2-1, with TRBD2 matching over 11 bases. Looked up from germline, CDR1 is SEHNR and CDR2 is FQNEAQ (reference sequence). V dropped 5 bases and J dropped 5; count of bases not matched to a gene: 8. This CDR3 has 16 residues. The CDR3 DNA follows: TGTGCCAGCAGCGCATTGACTAGCGGGATTAACAATGAGCAGTTCTTC. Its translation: CASSALTSGINNEQFF.

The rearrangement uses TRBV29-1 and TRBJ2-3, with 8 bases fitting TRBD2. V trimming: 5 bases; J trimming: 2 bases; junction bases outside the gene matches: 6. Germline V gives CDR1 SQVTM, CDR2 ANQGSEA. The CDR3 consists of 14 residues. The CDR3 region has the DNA TGCAGCGTTAAGAAGGGACTAGTCACAGATACGCAGTATTTT. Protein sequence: CSVKKGLVTDTQYF.